This is a list of T cell receptor beta chains from one sample in a study of Graves' ophthalmopathy and Graves' hyperthyroidism. One entry per CDR3 protein, called by TCRdb with MiXCR from the multiplex PCR reads. The sample has roughly 1.1 million distinct CDR3 sequences, roughly 35% seen once. The sample consisted of peripheral blood or thyroid tissue (not recorded which). All receptors come from an adult man with Graves' hyperthyroidism. Both conserved end residues are part of each CDR3. The D gene is left open where the match is weak. The size of a clone is reported for some rows only, either as once, few or many, or as a class for expanded clones.

cdr3_nt: TGCAGTGCTAGAGATGGTACAGGGGATAGCAATCAGCCCCAGCATTTT; cdr3_aa: CSARDGTGDSNQPQHF; j_call: TRBJ1-5; v_call: TRBV20-1; d_call: TRBD1; clone_size: few
cdr3_nt: TGTGCCAGCAGCCTCTCGACAGGGAGGGGCTACACCTTC; cdr3_aa: CASSLSTGRGYTF; j_call: TRBJ1-2; v_call: TRBV12-3/TRBV12-4; d_call: TRBD1; clone_size: few
cdr3_nt: TGTGCCAGCAGCTTAGAGAGGAGGGACAGGGGAGTTTACGAGCAGTACTTC; cdr3_aa: CASSLERRDRGVYEQYF; j_call: TRBJ2-7; v_call: TRBV9; d_call: TRBD1; clone_size: -
cdr3_nt: TGTGCCAGCAGCTGGGAAATGTTTGGCTACACCTTC; cdr3_aa: CASSWEMFGYTF; j_call: TRBJ1-2; v_call: TRBV7-9; d_call: -; clone_size: many
cdr3_nt: TGTGCCAGCAGGGGGACAGGGTTTATTCAGCCCCAGCATTTT; cdr3_aa: CASRGTGFIQPQHF; j_call: TRBJ1-5; v_call: TRBV2; d_call: TRBD1; clone_size: many
cdr3_nt: TGTGCCAGCAGCGTAGAGGCAGGGGTTGGAAACACCATATATTTT; cdr3_aa: CASSVEAGVGNTIYF; j_call: TRBJ1-3; v_call: TRBV9; d_call: -; clone_size: -
cdr3_nt: TGTGCCTGCAGTGCTGACAGGGGCATGAACACTGAAGCTTTCTTT; cdr3_aa: CACSADRGMNTEAFF; j_call: TRBJ1-1; v_call: TRBV7-2; d_call: TRBD1; clone_size: few
cdr3_nt: TGTGCCACCAGCAGAGGGGGACAGGGTGGCTCACCCCTCCACTTT; cdr3_aa: CATSRGGQGGSPLHF; j_call: TRBJ1-6; v_call: TRBV15; d_call: TRBD1; clone_size: -
cdr3_nt: TGCGCCAGCAGCCAAGTGGGCAGCTATGGCTACACCTTC; cdr3_aa: CASSQVGSYGYTF; j_call: TRBJ1-2; v_call: TRBV4-1; d_call: -; clone_size: few
cdr3_nt: TGTGCCAGTAGGACCACAGTCACCGGGGAGCTGTTTTTT; cdr3_aa: CASRTTVTGELFF; j_call: TRBJ2-2; v_call: TRBV19; d_call: -; clone_size: -
cdr3_nt: TGTGCCAGTAGTATTTCGCGGACAGGGATCTATGGCTACACCTTC; cdr3_aa: CASSISRTGIYGYTF; j_call: TRBJ1-2; v_call: TRBV19; d_call: TRBD1; clone_size: few
cdr3_nt: TGCGCCAGCAGCATCCGGGACAAGAACTACGAGCAGTACTTC; cdr3_aa: CASSIRDKNYEQYF; j_call: TRBJ2-7; v_call: TRBV5-1; d_call: -; clone_size: many
cdr3_nt: TGTGCCACCGGTATGGACGCGGGAAACACTGAAGCTTTCTTT; cdr3_aa: CATGMDAGNTEAFF; j_call: TRBJ1-1; v_call: TRBV6-5; d_call: -; clone_size: -
cdr3_nt: TGCAGCTCAAGGGACTTAAATAGGGGTGAGCAGTTCTTC; cdr3_aa: CSSRDLNRGEQFF; j_call: TRBJ2-1; v_call: TRBV29-1; d_call: -; clone_size: -
cdr3_nt: TGCGCCAGCAGCTTGTCGACACCGAATTCACCCCTCCACTTT; cdr3_aa: CASSLSTPNSPLHF; j_call: TRBJ1-6; v_call: TRBV5-1; d_call: -; clone_size: -